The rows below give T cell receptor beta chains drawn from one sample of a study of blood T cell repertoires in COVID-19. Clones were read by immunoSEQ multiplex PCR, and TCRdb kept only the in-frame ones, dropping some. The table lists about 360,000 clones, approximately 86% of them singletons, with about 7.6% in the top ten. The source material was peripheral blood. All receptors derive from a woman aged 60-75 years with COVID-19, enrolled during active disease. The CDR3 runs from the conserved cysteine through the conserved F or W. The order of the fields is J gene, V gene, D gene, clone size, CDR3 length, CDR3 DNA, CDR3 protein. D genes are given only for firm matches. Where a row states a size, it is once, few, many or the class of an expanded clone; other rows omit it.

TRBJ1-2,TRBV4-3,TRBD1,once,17,TGCGCCAGCAGCCAAGATACAGGGGACAGAGGACTTTATGGCTACACCTTC,CASSQDTGDRGLYGYTF
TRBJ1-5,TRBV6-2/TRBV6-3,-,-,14,TGTGCCAGCAGTTACTCACAGGGCGGACAGCCCCAGCATTTT,CASSYSQGGQPQHF
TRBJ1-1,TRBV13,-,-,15,TGTGCCAGCAGCTTAGGCGCAGGGCTAAACACTGAAGCTTTCTTT,CASSLGAGLNTEAFF
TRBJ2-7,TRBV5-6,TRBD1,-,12,TGTGCCAGCAGCCAGACAGGGTACGAGCAGTACTTC,CASSQTGYEQYF
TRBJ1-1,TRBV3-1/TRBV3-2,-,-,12,TGTGCCAGCAGCCCGGGACTCCTTGAAGCTTTCTTT,CASSPGLLEAFF
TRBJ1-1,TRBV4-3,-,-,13,TGCGCCAGCAGCCAAGACCGGCGGACTGAAGCTTTCTTT,CASSQDRRTEAFF
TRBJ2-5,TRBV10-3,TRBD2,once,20,TGTGCCATCAGTGGCCACAACGGGACTAGCTCTCTCAGCCCCGAAGAGACCCAGTACTTC,CAISGHNGTSSLSPEETQYF
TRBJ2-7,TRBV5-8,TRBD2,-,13,TGTGCCAGCTGGTCGGGGGGATCCTACGAGCAGTACTTC,CASWSGGSYEQYF
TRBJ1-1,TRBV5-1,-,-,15,TGCGCCAGCAGCTTAAGCTCAGGGAGGGAGACTGAAGCTTTCTTT,CASSLSSGRETEAFF
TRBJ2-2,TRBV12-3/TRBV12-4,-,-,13,TGTGCCAGCAGTTTAAGCGGCGCCGGGGAGCTGTTTTTT,CASSLSGAGELFF
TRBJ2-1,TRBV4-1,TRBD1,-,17,TGCGCCAGCAGCCAAGGTGGGGGGACAGGGTTTGACAATGAGCAGTTCTTC,CASSQGGGTGFDNEQFF
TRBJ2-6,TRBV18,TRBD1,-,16,TGTGCCAGCTCACCCACAGGGGGCGCTGGGGCCAACGTCCTGACTTTC,CASSPTGGAGANVLTF
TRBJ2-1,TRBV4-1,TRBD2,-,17,TGCGCCAGCAGCCCTCTGGGGACTAGCGGGGGGAGTTATGAGCAGTTCTTC,CASSPLGTSGGSYEQFF
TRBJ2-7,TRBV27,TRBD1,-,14,TGTGCCAGGGGGGCGGGACAGGGCGGATACGAGCAGTACTTC,CARGAGQGGYEQYF
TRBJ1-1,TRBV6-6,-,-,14,TGTGCCAGCAGTTACTCTTCGGGAGGGACTGAAGCTTTCTTT,CASSYSSGGTEAFF
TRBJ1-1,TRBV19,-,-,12,TGTGCCAGTACTTTAAGGGGCACTGAAGCTTTCTTT,CASTLRGTEAFF
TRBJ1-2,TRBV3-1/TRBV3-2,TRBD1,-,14,TGTGCCAGCAGCCAAGCTAACAGGGGGCATGGCTACACCTTC,CASSQANRGHGYTF
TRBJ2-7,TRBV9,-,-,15,TGTGCCAGCAGCGTAGGAGGTGCGAGCTCCTACGAGCAGTACTTC,CASSVGGASSYEQYF
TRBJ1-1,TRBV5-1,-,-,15,TGCGCCAGCAGCTTGGTGCCCTCTGCGTACACTGAAGCTTTCTTT,CASSLVPSAYTEAFF
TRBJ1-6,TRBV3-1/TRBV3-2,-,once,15,TGTGCCAGCAGCCAATTTTTACAGGGAAATTCACCCCTCCACTTT,CASSQFLQGNSPLHF
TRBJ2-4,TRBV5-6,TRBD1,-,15,TGTGCCAGCAGCTTGGCGGGACAGTTCAAAAACATTCAGTACTTC,CASSLAGQFKNIQYF
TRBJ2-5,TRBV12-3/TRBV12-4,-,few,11,TGTGCCAGCAGTTTCGGTGAGACCCAGTACTTC,CASSFGETQYF
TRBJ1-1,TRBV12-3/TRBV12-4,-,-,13,TGTGCCAGCAGTGTTCAGATGAACACTGAAGCTTTCTTT,CASSVQMNTEAFF
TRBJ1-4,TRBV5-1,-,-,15,TGCGCCAGCAGACTACCGACGACAACTAATGAAAAACTGTTTTTT,CASRLPTTTNEKLFF
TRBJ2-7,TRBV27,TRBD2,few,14,TGTGCCAGCAGTACGGACTACCAAGCGGGAGAGCAGTACTTC,CASSTDYQAGEQYF
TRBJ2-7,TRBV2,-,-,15,TGTGCCAGCAGATCTCGGGGGAGTTATGCGTACGAGCAGTACTTC,CASRSRGSYAYEQYF
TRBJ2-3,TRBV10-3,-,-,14,TGTGCCATCAGCGCCGGGAGCTTCACAGATACGCAGTATTTT,CAISAGSFTDTQYF
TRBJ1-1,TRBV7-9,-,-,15,TGTGCCAGCAGCAACCTACAGGGATTGTGGACTGAAGCTTTCTTT,CASSNLQGLWTEAFF
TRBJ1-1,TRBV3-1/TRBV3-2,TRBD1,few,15,TGTGCCAGCAGCCACTTCGACAGGGGGAACACTGAAGCTTTCTTT,CASSHFDRGNTEAFF
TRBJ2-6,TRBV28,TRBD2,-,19,TGTGCCAGCAGTTTGGGAGGGGCCATCCTGAACTCTGGGGCCAACGTCCTGACTTTC,CASSLGGAILNSGANVLTF
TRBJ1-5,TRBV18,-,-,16,TGTGCCAGCTCACCACTTCCAGTCTTTAGCAATCAGCCCCAGCATTTT,CASSPLPVFSNQPQHF
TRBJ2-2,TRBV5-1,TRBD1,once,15,TGCGCCAGCAGCCCGGACAGGGTCAACACCGGGGAGCTGTTTTTT,CASSPDRVNTGELFF
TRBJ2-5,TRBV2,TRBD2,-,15,TGTGCCAGCAGGTACCCGACTAGCATACGAGAGACCCAGTACTTC,CASRYPTSIRETQYF
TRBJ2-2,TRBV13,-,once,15,TGTGCCAGCAGCCAGGTACAGGGTACCACCGGGGAGCTGTTTTTT,CASSQVQGTTGELFF
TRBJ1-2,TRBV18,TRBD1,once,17,TGTGCCAGCTCCTTTGGACAGGTCCTTGGGACTAACTATGGCTACACCTTC,CASSFGQVLGTNYGYTF
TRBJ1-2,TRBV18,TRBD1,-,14,TGTGCCAGCTTAAGTCAGGGGGAAGTTTATGGCTACACCTTC,CASLSQGEVYGYTF
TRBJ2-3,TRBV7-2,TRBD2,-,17,TGTGCCAGCAGCTTAGGACTAGCGGGGGTTAGCACAGATACGCAGTATTTT,CASSLGLAGVSTDTQYF
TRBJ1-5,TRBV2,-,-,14,TGTGCCAGCGGTCGTGGAGGGACTAGCCAGCCCCAGCATTTT,CASGRGGTSQPQHF
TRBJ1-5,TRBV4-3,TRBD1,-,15,TGCGCCAGCAGCCAATCCGGGACAGGGGATCAGCCCCAGCATTTT,CASSQSGTGDQPQHF
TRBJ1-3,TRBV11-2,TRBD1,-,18,TGTGCCAGCAGCTTAGTTCTCGGACAGGGAGTTTCTGGAAACACCATATATTTT,CASSLVLGQGVSGNTIYF
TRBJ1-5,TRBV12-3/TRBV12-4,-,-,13,TGTGCCAGCAAACTCGGGGGGCGCGGGCCCCAGCATTTT,CASKLGGRGPQHF
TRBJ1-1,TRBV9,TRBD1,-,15,TGTGCCAGCAGCGTACGGGACAGGGGGAACACTGAAGCTTTCTTT,CASSVRDRGNTEAFF
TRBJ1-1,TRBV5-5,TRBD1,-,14,TGTGCCAGCAGCTCAGGGACAGGGGGCACTGAAGCTTTCTTT,CASSSGTGGTEAFF
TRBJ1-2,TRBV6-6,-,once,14,TGTGCCAGCAGCGGGCAGGGCCTTAACTATGGCTACACCTTC,CASSGQGLNYGYTF
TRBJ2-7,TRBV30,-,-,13,TGTGCCTGGAGTGTAGGGGCGGGGAACGAGCAGTACTTC,CAWSVGAGNEQYF
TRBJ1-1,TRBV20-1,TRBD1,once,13,TGCAGTGCTAGTCTACAGGGGGGCACTGAAGCTTTCTTT,CSASLQGGTEAFF
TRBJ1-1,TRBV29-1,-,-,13,TGCAGCGTTGGAGCGCAGGGCGGAACTGAAGCTTTCTTT,CSVGAQGGTEAFF